The TCR beta chain described here comes from a study of beta chain features in type 1 diabetes. Overall study results and limits: Shortening that was moderate but significant affected the TCRB CDR3s of Type 1 diabetes patients in all four CD4+ subsets.

This CDR3 is 14 amino acids long. With 3 bases clipped from V and 4 bases from J, the junction kept 4 bases outside the gene matches. Germline V gene lookup returns CDR1 SGDLS and CDR2 YYNGEE. This clone has more than one count but fewer than ten. Antigen: not known. Of the isolated RNA, all was reverse transcribed, and so the sequenced material was expressed TCRB transcripts. Some clones are missing from TCRdb's copy, which holds only in-frame ones; the method was immunoSEQ multiplex PCR. The sample holds a few hundred thousand clones, roughly 14% seen once. The specimen was naive CD4+ T cells from blood. The receptor comes from a woman under 30 with type 1 diabetes. The chain combines TRBV9 with TRBJ2-1; 7 bases are shared with TRBD2. In nucleotides, the CDR3 is TGTGCCAGCAGCGAGTCTAGCGGTTACAATGAGCAGTTCTTC. Encoded protein: CASSESSGYNEQFF. The whole variable domain, remainder taken from reference TRBV9 and TRBJ2-1, is DSGVTQTPKHLITATGQRVTLRCSPRSGDLSVYWYQQSLDQGLQFLIQYYNGEERAKGNILERFSAQQFPDLHSELNLSSLELGDSALYFCASSESSGYNEQFFGPGTRLTVL.